Each of the 18 T cell receptor beta chains below was sequenced from the same sample in a study of cytomegalovirus exposure and HLA in healthy donors. The primer mix had 60 Vbeta and 13 Jbeta primers. The table came from immunoSEQ multiplex PCR; TCRdb's copy has only in-frame clones and leaves some out. The sample holds about 180,000 clones, about three quarters seen once. Sequencing used PBMCs. These receptors came from a man younger than 35 in good health and CMV-seronegative.

V gene TRBV11-3 combines with J gene TRBJ1-6, with D unresolved. The CDR3 is 15 amino acids. V lost 1 base to trimming and J lost 9 bases, with 13 bases between them. The V gene's germline CDR1 is SGHNT and CDR2 YENEEA. The CDR3 nucleotides are TGTGCCAGCAGCTTAGGGCAGCCAGGTCCTTCACCCCTCCACTTT. This sequence encodes CASSLGQPGPSPLHF.

This rearrangement joins TRBV6-5 to TRBJ1-4; a possible D gene is TRBD1 (6 bases). Trimming took 6 bases from V and 5 from J, leaving 7 bases between them. The germline CDR1 and CDR2 sequences are MNHEY and SVGAGI. The CDR3 extends over 12 amino acids. The CDR3 DNA is TGTGCCAGCAGCACAGGGAATGAAAAACTGTTTTTT. Residues: CASSTGNEKLFF.

This clone was found a few times. The chain has TRBV4-1 and TRBJ2-3, with TRBD1 identical over 8 bases. The CDR3 totals 17 residues. The junction had 7 bases not matched to a gene; V was cut back by 0 bases and J by 2 bases. Germline assignment: CDR1 MGHRA and CDR2 YSYEKL. The CDR3 sequence: CASSQDRGRGVTDTQYF. CDR3 nucleotide sequence: TGCGCCAGCAGCCAAGACAGGGGGCGAGGAGTCACAGATACGCAGTATTTT.

In its sample, this clone was seen a few times. V and J are TRBV7-3 and TRBJ1-1, with 7 positions matching TRBD1. This CDR3 has 13 residues. Germline lookup yields CDR1 SGHTA and CDR2 FQGTGA. The V and J ends lost 5 bases and 1 base, in that order; junction bases with no gene match: 1. For the CDR3, the DNA is TGTGCCAGCAGCCCAGGGGGGAACACTGAAGCTTTCTTT. As protein: CASSPGGNTEAFF.

The CDR3 protein is CASSPRMTSGTTYEQYF. For the CDR3, the DNA is TGCGCCAGCAGTCCTAGAATGACTAGCGGGACTACCTACGAGCAGTACTTC. The chain employs TRBV5-1 and TRBJ2-7; TRBD2 matches 11 bases. Germline CDR1 is SGHRS and CDR2 is YFSETQ. V dropped 5 bases and J dropped 2; count of bases not matched to a gene: 12. This CDR3 is built from 17 residues.

The V and J genes are TRBV6-1 and TRBJ1-4; D is ambiguous. CDR3 length: 13 residues. Trimming stripped 5 bases from V and 8 bases from J, with 12 bases between. Germline lookup yields CDR1 MNHNS and CDR2 SASEGT. CDR3 in amino acids: CASSNNHGEKLFF. The CDR3 DNA sequence: TGTGCCAGCAGTAACAACCATGGCGAAAAACTGTTTTTT.

This clone occurred once. The J gene is TRBJ1-1, the V gene TRBV11-1, with 11 bases fitting TRBD1. This CDR3 has 17 residues. The trim removed 4 bases at V and 1 base at J, leaving 8 bases unmatched. CDR1 and CDR2 (germline): SGHAT, FQDESV (reference sequence). The CDR3 is CASSYGQGAARNTEAFF. DNA for the CDR3: TGTGCCAGCAGCTACGGACAGGGGGCGGCTCGGAACACTGAAGCTTTCTTT.

J is TRBJ1-1 and V is TRBV9; D uncertain. The CDR3 is made up of 14 amino acids. V lost 4 bases, J lost 2 bases, and 12 bases lay in between. In germline, CDR1 is SGDLS, CDR2 YYNGEE. CDR3 bases: TGTGCCAGCAGCCCCCGAGGGCTTAACACTGAAGCTTTCTTT. It yields the protein CASSPRGLNTEAFF. Together with reference TRBV9 and TRBJ1-1, the CDR3 gives the full variable domain: DSGVTQTPKHLITATGQRVTLRCSPRSGDLSVYWYQQSLDQGLQFLIQYYNGEERAKGNILERFSAQQFPDLHSELNLSSLELGDSALYFCASSPRGLNTEAFFGQGTRLTVV.

The chain is built from TRBV28 and TRBJ1-1, with D possibly being TRBD1 (5 bases). Trimming took 2 bases from V and 4 from J, leaving 17 bases between them. Germline V lookup: CDR1 MDHEN, CDR2 SYDVKM. CDR3 length: 16 amino acids. The CDR3, as DNA: TGTGCCAGCAGTTTAATGGGCGTCGGGGGGGGCACTGAAGCTTTCTTT. Translated: CASSLMGVGGGTEAFF.

The chain's CDR3 is CASSPPRGSGQGITDTQYF. DNA of the CDR3: TGTGCCAGCAGCCCACCCCGGGGGTCGGGACAGGGGATCACAGATACGCAGTATTTT. This chain uses TRBV7-9 with TRBJ2-3, with 10 bases matching TRBD1. The CDR3 spans 19 residues. Germline V gives CDR1 SEHNR, CDR2 FQNEAQ (reference sequence). V was pared by 5 bases and J by 2 bases, with 16 bases of the junction left unmatched.

The rearrangement links TRBV28 to TRBJ2-7, with D maybe TRBD2 (6 bases). Germline CDR1 and CDR2: MDHEN and SYDVKM. CDR3 length equals 13 residues. V was cut by 8 bases and J by 0 bases, with 11 bases left in between. The CDR3 bases are TGTGCCAGCCATAGCGGAAGCTCCTACGAGCAGTACTTC. It specifies CASHSGSSYEQYF.

The rearrangement joins TRBV18 to TRBJ1-3; no clear D. Germline CDR1 is KGHSH and CDR2 is LQKENI. V lost 0 bases and J 0 bases, leaving 15 bases between the germline ends. The CDR3 spans 18 residues. Here the CDR3 DNA reads TGTGCCAGCTCACCACCCAAGGATCCCCAGGTCTCTGGAAACACCATATATTTT. Its protein product is CASSPPKDPQVSGNTIYF.

This rearrangement joins TRBV28 to TRBJ2-3; D remains ambiguous. CDR3 length: 14 residues. Trimming removed 6 bases from V and 0 bases from J, with 10 bases in between. Germline lookup yields CDR1 MDHEN and CDR2 SYDVKM. DNA for the CDR3: TGTGCCAGCAGGGCGAGTAGCAGCACAGATACGCAGTATTTT. Its protein is CASRASSSTDTQYF.

The chain uses TRBV9 and TRBJ1-3; D may be TRBD1 (6 bases). Germline V lookup: CDR1 SGDLS, CDR2 YYNGEE. The CDR3 is 15 amino acids. Deletions cut 4 bases from V and 0 bases from J, with 11 bases between. In DNA, the CDR3 is TGTGCCAGCAGCTTCACAGGGAGCTCTGGAAACACCATATATTTT. Its protein product is CASSFTGSSGNTIYF. Full variable domain (rest looked up from reference TRBV9 and TRBJ1-3): DSGVTQTPKHLITATGQRVTLRCSPRSGDLSVYWYQQSLDQGLQFLIQYYNGEERAKGNILERFSAQQFPDLHSELNLSSLELGDSALYFCASSFTGSSGNTIYFGEGSWLTVV.

Points on this clone: A read error may produce the germline difference seen at one junction end. V usage is TRBV7-9 and J usage is TRBJ1-6; 9 nucleotides align to TRBD1. The germline CDR1 and CDR2 sequences are SEHNR and FQNEAQ (reference sequence). This CDR3 is 14 amino acids long. The CDR3 region has the DNA TGTTCCAGCAGCGCGGGACAGGGTGGGTCACCCCTCCACTTT. Translation: CSSSAGQGGSPLHF.

The chain has TRBV30 and TRBJ2-7; 9 bases fit TRBD2. V lost 2 bases, J lost 4 bases, and 12 bases stayed unmatched. The CDR3 length is 16 residues. Germline CDR1 and CDR2: GTSNPN and SVGIG (reference sequence). The CDR3 spells CAWSPTLSGRGYEQYF. The CDR3 bases are TGTGCCTGGAGTCCAACACTTAGCGGGAGAGGTTACGAGCAGTACTTC.

With respect to this clone: Compared with germline, one end of the junction differs, possibly owing to a read error. The CDR3 bases are TGTGCCAGCACTGAAACTAGCGGGGGTCCGACCGGGGAGCTGTTTTTT. Its protein product is CASTETSGGPTGELFF. The chain combines TRBV6-1 with TRBJ2-2; TRBD2 aligns across 11 bases. Germline V gene data show CDR1 as MNHNS and CDR2 as SASEGT. The CDR3 covers 16 residues.

This chain links TRBV7-9 with TRBJ1-1; maybe TRBD1 (5 bases). The CDR3 runs to 14 residues. The V end lost 6 bases, the J end lost 0 bases, and 11 bases lay between the germline ends. In germline, CDR1 is SEHNR, CDR2 FQNEAQ (reference sequence). CDR3 loop: CASRGPGMNTEAFF. The CDR3 DNA follows: TGTGCCAGCAGGGGGCCAGGAATGAACACTGAAGCTTTCTTT.